At least ten counts were recorded for the clone carrying this T cell receptor (beta chain). Its target is not known. TCRdb reanalysed the reads using MiXCR and keeps one entry per CDR3 protein. The sample has approximately 24,000 distinct CDR3 sequences, approximately 22% seen once. The data were obtained in a study of T cell repertoires in cytomegalovirus infection. In the study overall: CMV epitopes used comprised recently identified HLA-C-restricted ones and well-studied HLA-B-restricted ones. From public TCR beta signatures came an indication of both CMV infection and matching HLA type. Overall study findings and caveats: The ex vivo response showed dominance by HLA-C-restricted CMV-specific TCR beta clonotypes. Carriage of CMV together with the relevant HLA was identifiable through cumulative public TCR beta family frequency.

The source material was CD8+ T cells from cultured PBMCs, sampled from culture after CMV antigen stimulation. This TCR came from a human donor in good health (CMV status not recorded). Some clones in this sample may be carry-over from other donors' samples.

The CDR3 protein is CASTPGTLNGYTF. The CDR3 DNA reads TGTGCCAGCACCCCCGGGACCCTGAATGGCTACACCTTC. This chain connects TRBV7-8 to TRBJ1-2; a weak D match, TRBD1 (5 bases). CDR3 size: 13 residues. The germline V gene encodes CDR1 SGHVS and CDR2 FQNEAQ. V was shortened by 7 bases and J by 6 bases, with 15 bases between the two germline ends.